These 14 T cell receptor beta chains originate from one sample sequenced in a study of blood T cell repertoires in COVID-19. Libraries were prepared by immunoSEQ multiplex PCR; TCRdb keeps only in-frame clonotypes and omits some of them. The sample records roughly 330,000 clones, around 87% being singletons. Sequencing was carried out using PBMCs or T cells enriched from blood (not recorded which). The receptors stem from a woman aged 30 to 39 who had recovered from COVID-19.

J is TRBJ1-2 and V is TRBV7-8; 11 bases are a match to TRBD1. V dropped 5 bases and J dropped 6; count of bases not matched to a gene: 2. The CDR3 totals 13 residues. Looked up from germline, CDR1 is SGHVS and CDR2 is FQNEAQ. The CDR3 DNA follows: TGTGCCAGCAGCAGGACAGGGGGCAATGGCTACACCTTC. Protein: CASSRTGGNGYTF. Looking up the rest from reference TRBV7-8 and TRBJ1-2 gives the full variable domain: GAGVSQSPRYKVAKRGQDVALRCDPISGHVSLFWYQQALGQGPEFLTYFQNEAQLDKSGLPSDRFFAERPEGSVSTLKIQRTQQEDSAVYLCASSRTGGNGYTFGSGTRLTVV.

CDR3 DNA sequence: TGCAGCGTTGACCCTTATGGCTACACCTTC. Its protein is CSVDPYGYTF. The chain carries TRBV29-1 and TRBJ1-2; no definite D call. The CDR3 is 10 residues long. V was clipped by 3 bases and J by 5 bases, with 4 bases between them. The germline gives CDR1 SQVTM, CDR2 ANQGSEA.

This chain uses TRBV2 with TRBJ1-6; 7 bases agree with TRBD1. CDR1 and CDR2 from the germline V gene are SNHLY and FYNNEI. V lost 2 bases and J lost 10; bases outside the gene matches: 8. This CDR3 comprises 15 residues. CDR3 sequence: CASSERAGGMSPLHF. The CDR3 nucleotides are TGTGCCAGCAGTGAAAGGGCAGGGGGTATGTCACCCCTCCACTTT.

The V and J genes are TRBV10-3 and TRBJ2-7, with 9 bases identical to TRBD1. The CDR3 contains 13 residues. CDR1 is ENHRY and CDR2 is SYGVKD in the germline V gene. Trimming took 6 bases from V and 3 from J; bases not matched to a gene: 3. The CDR3 DNA is TGTGCCATCAGCGAGGGACAGGGCTACGAGCAGTACTTC. Protein sequence: CAISEGQGYEQYF.

This clone was seen a handful of times. The chain uses TRBV7-9 and TRBJ1-6; TRBD1 matches 10 bases. The CDR3 totals 14 residues. Germline V gene lookup returns CDR1 SEHNR and CDR2 FQNEAQ (reference sequence). V lost 5 bases and J lost 8; bases outside the gene matches: 3. In DNA form, the CDR3 reads TGTGCCAGCAGCATGGACAGGGGGTATTCACCCCTCCACTTT. This translates into CASSMDRGYSPLHF.

The rearrangement uses TRBV5-5 and TRBJ2-7, with 7 bases that match TRBD2. The CDR3 contains 15 residues. From germline, CDR1 is SGHKS and CDR2 YYEKEE (reference sequence). V lost 0 bases, J lost 0 bases, and 3 bases stayed unmatched. CDR3 sequence: CASSLGRGSSYEQYF. The CDR3 coding sequence is TGTGCCAGCAGCTTGGGGCGGGGGAGCTCCTACGAGCAGTACTTC.

The chain uses TRBV6-5 and TRBJ1-3; D is unclear. V was cut by 7 bases and J by 4 bases, with 11 bases left in between. The CDR3 has 13 amino acids. From germline, CDR1 is MNHEY and CDR2 SVGAGI. The CDR3 nucleotides read TGTGCCAGCAAGGTCTGGGCCGGAAACACCATATATTTT. This gives the protein CASKVWAGNTIYF.

The J gene is TRBJ2-7, the V gene TRBV14; the match to TRBD1 covers 7 bases. Germline V gene sequence: CDR1 SGHDN, CDR2 FVKESK. This CDR3 comprises 15 residues. The V gene end was trimmed by 0 bases and the J gene end by 0 bases; junction bases not matched to a gene: 2. The CDR3 spells CASSQETGVSYEQYF. CDR3 DNA: TGTGCCAGCAGCCAAGAAACAGGGGTCTCCTACGAGCAGTACTTC. The full variable domain, with the rest looked up from reference TRBV14 and TRBJ2-7, is EAGVTQFPSHSVIEKGQTVTLRCDPISGHDNLYWYRRVMGKEIKFLLHFVKESKQDESGMPNNRFLAERTGGTYSTLKVQPAELEDSGVYFCASSQETGVSYEQYFGPGTRLTVT.

This clone was seen more than once but under ten times. The J gene is TRBJ2-7, the V gene TRBV5-1; D is ambiguous. V lost 4 bases and J 5 bases, leaving 13 bases between the germline ends. Germline-derived CDR1 and CDR2 are SGHRS and YFSETQ. This CDR3 comprises 13 residues. The CDR3 here is CASSAIGTDEQYF. CDR3 nucleotides: TGCGCCAGCAGCGCCATTGGTACAGACGAGCAGTACTTC.

This chain connects TRBV5-1 to TRBJ1-1, with TRBD1 identical over 7 bases. The CDR3 loop spans 14 amino acids. CDR1 is SGHRS and CDR2 is YFSETQ in the germline V gene. V was pared by 4 bases and J by 4 bases, with 7 bases of the junction left unmatched. The CDR3 reads CASSNGDSRTEAFF. The CDR3 bases are TGCGCCAGCAGCAACGGGGACAGTCGCACTGAAGCTTTCTTT.

The rearrangement joins TRBV11-2 to TRBJ1-6; 11 nucleotides align to TRBD1. CDR1 is SGHAT and CDR2 is FQNNGV in the germline V gene. V was clipped by 1 base and J by 7 bases; unmatched bases: 6. This CDR3 has 17 residues. CDR3 protein: CASSLGRDRGFNSPLHF. As DNA, the CDR3 is TGTGCCAGCAGCTTAGGACGGGACAGGGGGTTCAATTCACCCCTCCACTTT. The variable domain in full, completed from reference TRBV11-2 and TRBJ1-6, reads EAGVAQSPRYKIIEKRQSVAFWCNPISGHATLYWYQQILGQGPKLLIQFQNNGVVDDSQLPKDRFSAERLKGVDSTLKIQPAKLEDSAVYLCASSLGRDRGFNSPLHFGNGTRLTVT.

This chain uses TRBV2 with TRBJ2-1, with a weak D call TRBD2 (7 bases). This CDR3 has 15 residues. Germline V gene sequence: CDR1 SNHLY, CDR2 FYNNEI. The V and J ends lost 3 bases and 3 bases respectively, with 12 bases between them. DNA for the CDR3: TGTGCCAGCAGTGACACCGGGGGGCACTACAATGAGCAGTTCTTC. It specifies CASSDTGGHYNEQFF.

V gene TRBV7-9 combines with J gene TRBJ2-7; 7 positions agree with TRBD1. Per germline, CDR1 SEHNR and CDR2 FQNEAQ (reference sequence). The V and J ends lost 1 base and 0 bases, in that order; junction bases with no gene match: 6. The length of the CDR3 is 16 residues. CDR3 loop: CASSLVQGLLSYEQYF. Here the CDR3 DNA reads TGTGCCAGCAGCTTAGTACAGGGGTTGCTCTCCTACGAGCAGTACTTC.

The chain is built from TRBV18 and TRBJ1-6; D might be TRBD1 (6 bases). The CDR3 runs to 14 residues. Germline CDR1 and CDR2: KGHSH and LQKENI. The V gene lost 5 bases and the J gene lost 5 bases, with 10 bases spanning the gap. The CDR3 DNA reads TGTGCCAGCTCAGGGGACACCGATAATTCACCCCTCCACTTT. Translation gives CASSGDTDNSPLHF.